This TCR beta chain is from a study of molecular identifiers for immune sequencing clone quantification. Findings and caveats of the study: Clone sizes could be underestimated for highly expanded clones when identical TCR molecules share a barcode.

V lost 1 base and J lost 3, with 7 bases in between. Germline V gene sequence: CDR1 LGHNA, CDR2 YNFKEQ. The CDR3 sequence is 13 residues long. This clonotype was seen at least ten times. The antigen is unknown. Naive CD8 libraries came from approximately 20,000 to 980,000 sorted cells with 10%, 30% or 50% RNA. TCRdb passed the PCR reads through MiXCR, listing each CDR3 protein once. The table records around 40,000 distinct CDR3 sequences, 15% to 20% of them present only once. The genes are TRBV4-2 and TRBJ2-7; D gene unclear. The specimen was naive CD8+ T cells from blood, with Jurkat cell RNA spiked in. Subset in this sample: FACS-sorted CD8+CD4-CCR7+CD45RA+ naive T cells. The receptor was derived from a human donor in good health. Some libraries in this study had Jurkat cell RNA spiked in. In nucleotides, the CDR3 is TGTGCCAGCAGCCAAGGTTCAGGCTACGAGCAGTACTTC. Translated, it gives CASSQGSGYEQYF.